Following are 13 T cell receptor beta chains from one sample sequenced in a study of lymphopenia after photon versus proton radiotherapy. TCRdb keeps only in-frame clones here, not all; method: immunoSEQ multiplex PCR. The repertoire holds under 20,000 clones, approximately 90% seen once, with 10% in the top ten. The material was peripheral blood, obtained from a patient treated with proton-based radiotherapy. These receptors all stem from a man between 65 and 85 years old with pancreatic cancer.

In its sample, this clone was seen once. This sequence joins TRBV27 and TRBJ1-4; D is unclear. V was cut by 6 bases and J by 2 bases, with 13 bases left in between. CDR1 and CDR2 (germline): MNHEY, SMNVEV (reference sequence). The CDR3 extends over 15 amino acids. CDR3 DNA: TGTGCCAGCAGCCCAGACCTAGGGACTAATGAAAAACTGTTTTTT. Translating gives CASSPDLGTNEKLFF.

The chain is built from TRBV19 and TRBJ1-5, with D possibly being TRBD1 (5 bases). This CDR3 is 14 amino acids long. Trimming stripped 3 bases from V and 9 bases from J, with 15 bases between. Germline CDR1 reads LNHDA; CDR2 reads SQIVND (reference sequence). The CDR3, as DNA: TGTGCCAGTAGTATTTCGCCGGGACCCATGCCCCAGCATTTT. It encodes CASSISPGPMPQHF. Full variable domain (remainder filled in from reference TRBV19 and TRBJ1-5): DGGITQSPKYLFRKEGQNVTLSCEQNLNHDAMYWYRQDPGQGLRLIYYSQIVNDFQKGDIAEGYSVSREKKESFPLTVTSAQKNPTAFYLCASSISPGPMPQHFGDGTRLSIL.

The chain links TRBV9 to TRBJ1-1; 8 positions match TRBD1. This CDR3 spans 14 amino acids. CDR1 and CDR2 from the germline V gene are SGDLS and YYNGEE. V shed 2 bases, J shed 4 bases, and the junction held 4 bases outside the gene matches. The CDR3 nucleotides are TGTGCCAGCAGCGTGACAGGGGCGGGCACTGAAGCTTTCTTT. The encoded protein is CASSVTGAGTEAFF.

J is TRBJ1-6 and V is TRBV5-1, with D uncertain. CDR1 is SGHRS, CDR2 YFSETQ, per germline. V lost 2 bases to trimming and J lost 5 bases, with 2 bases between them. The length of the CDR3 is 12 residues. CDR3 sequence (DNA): TGCGCCAGCAGCTTAGATAATTCACCCCTCCACTTT. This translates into CASSLDNSPLHF. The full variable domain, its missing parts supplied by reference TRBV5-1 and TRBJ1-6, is KAGVTQTPRYLIKTRGQQVTLSCSPISGHRSVSWYQQTPGQGLQFLFEYFSETQRNKGNFPGRFSGRQFSNSRSEMNVSTLELGDSALYLCASSLDNSPLHFGNGTRLTVT.

The CDR3 loop is CASSYFGRMNTEAFF. For the CDR3, the DNA is TGTGCCAGCAGTTACTTCGGCAGGATGAACACTGAAGCTTTCTTT. V is TRBV6-5 and J is TRBJ1-1; no clear D. The CDR3 loop spans 15 amino acids. Germline assignment: CDR1 MNHEY and CDR2 SVGAGI. Trimming removed 1 base from V and 0 bases from J, with 9 bases in between.

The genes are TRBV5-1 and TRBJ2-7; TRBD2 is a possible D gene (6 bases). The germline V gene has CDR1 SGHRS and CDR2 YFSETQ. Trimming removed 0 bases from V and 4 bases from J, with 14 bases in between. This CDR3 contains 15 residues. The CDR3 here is CASSLETGLTYEQYF. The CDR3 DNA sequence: TGCGCCAGCAGCTTGGAGACGGGACTGACATACGAGCAGTACTTC.

The CDR3 spells CAGGAGGALNTEAFF. The CDR3 region has the DNA TGTGCCGGTGGGGCCGGCGGGGCACTGAACACTGAAGCTTTCTTT. The gene calls are TRBV2 and TRBJ1-1; D possibly corresponds to TRBD1 (5 bases). Germline V gene sequence: CDR1 SNHLY, CDR2 FYNNEI. The CDR3 has 15 residues. Trimming removed 11 bases from V and 0 bases from J, with 19 bases in between.

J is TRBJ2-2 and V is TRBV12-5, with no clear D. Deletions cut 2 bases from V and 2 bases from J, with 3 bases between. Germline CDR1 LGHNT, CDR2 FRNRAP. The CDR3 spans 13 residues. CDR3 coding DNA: TGTGCTAGTGGTTTGCTAAACACCGGGGAGCTGTTTTTT. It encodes CASGLLNTGELFF.

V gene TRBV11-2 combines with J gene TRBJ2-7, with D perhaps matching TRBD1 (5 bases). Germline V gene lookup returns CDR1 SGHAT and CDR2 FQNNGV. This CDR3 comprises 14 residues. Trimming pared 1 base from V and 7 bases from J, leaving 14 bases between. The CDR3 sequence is CASSLVRSKGEQYF. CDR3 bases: TGTGCCAGCAGCTTAGTCCGGAGCAAGGGGGAGCAGTACTTC. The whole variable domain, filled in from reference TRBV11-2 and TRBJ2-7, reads EAGVAQSPRYKIIEKRQSVAFWCNPISGHATLYWYQQILGQGPKLLIQFQNNGVVDDSQLPKDRFSAERLKGVDSTLKIQPAKLEDSAVYLCASSLVRSKGEQYFGPGTRLTVT.

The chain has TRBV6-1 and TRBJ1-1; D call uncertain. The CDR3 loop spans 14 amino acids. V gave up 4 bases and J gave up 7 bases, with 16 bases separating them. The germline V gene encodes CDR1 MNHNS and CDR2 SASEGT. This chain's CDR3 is CASSGSLIRVEAFF. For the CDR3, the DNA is TGTGCCAGCAGTGGGTCGCTAATTAGGGTTGAAGCTTTCTTT.

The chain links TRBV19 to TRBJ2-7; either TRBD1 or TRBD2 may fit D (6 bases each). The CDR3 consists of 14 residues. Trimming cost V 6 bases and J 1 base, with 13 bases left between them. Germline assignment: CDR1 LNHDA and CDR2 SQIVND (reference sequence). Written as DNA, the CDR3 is TGTGCCAGTAGCCAAGGAGGGGGGTCCTACGAGCAGTACTTC. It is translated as CASSQGGGSYEQYF. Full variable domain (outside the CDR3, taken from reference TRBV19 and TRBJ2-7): DGGITQSPKYLFRKEGQNVTLSCEQNLNHDAMYWYRQDPGQGLRLIYYSQIVNDFQKGDIAEGYSVSREKKESFPLTVTSAQKNPTAFYLCASSQGGGSYEQYFGPGTRLTVT.

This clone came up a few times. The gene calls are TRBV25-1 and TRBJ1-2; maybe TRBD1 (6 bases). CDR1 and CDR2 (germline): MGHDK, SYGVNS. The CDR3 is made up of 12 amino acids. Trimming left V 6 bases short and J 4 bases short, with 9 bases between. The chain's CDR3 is CASSPGVYGYTF. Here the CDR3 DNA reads TGTGCCAGCAGCCCAGGGGTCTATGGCTACACCTTC.

The CDR3 reads CASSQDSTDTQYF. The CDR3 DNA reads TGTGCCAGCAGTCAAGACAGCACAGATACGCAGTATTTT. The chain combines TRBV7-3 with TRBJ2-3, with D unclear. Germline CDR1 is SGHTA and CDR2 is FQGTGA. V was clipped by 6 bases and J by 0 bases, with 7 bases between them. The CDR3 totals 13 residues.